Listed here is a single T cell receptor beta chain. Its antigen remains unknown. This sample is drawn from a study of cytomegalovirus exposure and HLA in healthy donors. Study-wide points: Previously analyzed data showed that most TCR beta V segments were productive at a frequency of about 87% or about 30%.

The study ran its PCR with 60 Vbeta and 13 Jbeta primers. Repertoires were generated with immunoSEQ multiplex PCR, while TCRdb's copy carries only in-frame clones and drops some. The profile shows fewer than 200,000 clones, about 90% of them singletons. The CDR3 runs 15 residues. V lost 1 base, J lost 2 bases, and 12 bases lay in between. Germline CDR1 is SGHRS and CDR2 is YFSETQ. The sequence was obtained from a girl under three years old in good health and CMV-seronegative. The chain has TRBV5-1 and TRBJ2-5; TRBD1 is a possible D gene (5 bases). Sequenced sample: PBMCs. CDR3 residues: CASSLLTVTQETQYF. CDR3 in DNA: TGCGCCAGCAGCTTGTTGACAGTGACACAAGAGACCCAGTACTTC.